These 20 T cell receptor beta chains originate from one sample sequenced in a study of T cells after yellow fever vaccination. TCRdb reprocessed the 5' RACE reads with MiXCR, giving one entry per CDR3 protein. Of about 99,000 distinct CDR3 sequences listed, under 7% are singletons. Specimen: CD8+ T cells sorted from PBMCs, collected 10 days after the yellow fever booster vaccination. The receptor set was obtained from a man between 18 and 29 years old who received the YFV17D yellow fever vaccine.

V and J are TRBV7-9 and TRBJ1-1; TRBD1 might be the D (5 bases). This CDR3 contains 10 residues. CDR1 is SEHNR, CDR2 FQNEAQ, per germline (reference sequence). Trimming shortened V by 6 bases and J by 8 bases, and 7 bases separated the two germline ends. In nucleotides, the CDR3 is TGTGCCAGCAGGGAGGGGGAAGCTTTCTTT. Translation gives CASREGEAFF.

This clonotype has at least ten counts. This sequence joins TRBV28 and TRBJ2-6; a possible D gene is TRBD2 (5 bases). CDR3 size: 15 residues. Looked up from germline, CDR1 is MDHEN and CDR2 is SYDVKM. With 10 bases removed from V and 0 bases from J, the gap between germline ends came to 13 bases. The CDR3 protein is CATSGRDSGANVLTF. In nucleotides, the CDR3 is TGTGCCACCTCTGGACGGGACTCTGGGGCCAACGTCCTGACTTTC.

This sequence joins TRBV4-1 and TRBJ1-1; D is ambiguous. Germline V gene lookup returns CDR1 MGHRA and CDR2 YSYEKL. Trimming took 5 bases from V and 2 from J, leaving 12 bases between them. The CDR3 spans 14 residues. In DNA form, the CDR3 reads TGCGCCAGCAGCTTCGGCAGCACTAACACTGAAGCTTTCTTT. Translated, it gives CASSFGSTNTEAFF.

The chain combines TRBV6-1 with TRBJ2-3; D is unresolved. The V and J ends lost 0 bases and 2 bases respectively, with 9 bases between them. CDR1 is MNHNS and CDR2 is SASEGT in the germline V gene. The CDR3 is 15 amino acids. CDR3 nucleotide sequence: TGTGCCAGCAGTGAAGCGGCGGCTTACACAGATACGCAGTATTTT. It specifies CASSEAAAYTDTQYF.

The rearrangement joins TRBV12-3 or TRBV12-4 to TRBJ2-7; D call uncertain. This CDR3 spans 17 amino acids. The germline V and J ends were trimmed by 4 bases and 2 bases, with 21 bases remaining between them. CDR3 bases: TGTGCCAGCAGTTCCTTAATTTCCGGAGCCCAAACCTACGAGCAGTACTTC. Its protein is CASSSLISGAQTYEQYF.

Only a few counts were recorded for this clonotype. The chain uses TRBV28 and TRBJ1-2; D gene uncertain. The V gene lost 6 bases and the J gene lost 6 bases, with 14 bases spanning the gap. Per germline, CDR1 MDHEN and CDR2 SYDVKM. The CDR3 extends over 13 amino acids. This CDR3 is CASRGVAGDGYTF. CDR3 DNA: TGTGCCAGCAGGGGCGTGGCTGGAGATGGCTACACCTTC.

This clonotype was detected ten times or more. The genes are TRBV4-3 and TRBJ2-2; no firm D call. The CDR3 is 16 residues long. Germline CDR1 reads LGHNA; CDR2 reads YSLEER. V lost 0 bases and J 6 bases, leaving 14 bases between the germline ends. CDR3 protein: CASSQEGVGGAGELFF. The CDR3 coding sequence is TGCGCCAGCAGCCAAGAAGGCGTCGGTGGGGCCGGGGAGCTGTTTTTT.

This clonotype was counted between two and nine times. This sequence joins TRBV14 and TRBJ1-2, with D uncertain. CDR3 length: 13 amino acids. Germline V gene data show CDR1 as SGHDN and CDR2 as FVKESK. V gave up 6 bases and J gave up 8 bases, with 16 bases separating them. As DNA, the CDR3 is TGTGCCAGCAGTTTCGGATTAGAACAAGGCTACACCTTC. Translating gives CASSFGLEQGYTF.

The sample holds many counts of this clonotype. V usage is TRBV4-1 and J usage is TRBJ2-2; D is perhaps TRBD2 (6 bases). Germline V lookup: CDR1 MGHRA, CDR2 YSYEKL. V was shortened by 0 bases and J by 10 bases, with 15 bases between the two germline ends. The CDR3 is 15 amino acids. The CDR3 sequence is CASSQDWLALEELFF. Written as DNA, the CDR3 is TGCGCCAGCAGCCAAGATTGGCTAGCGTTAGAGGAGCTGTTTTTT.

This clonotype occurred a few times. The chain links TRBV7-6 to TRBJ2-1; 9 bases line up with TRBD2. V lost 5 bases to trimming and J lost 5 bases; unmatched junction nucleotides: 10. The CDR3 runs 16 residues. CDR1 and CDR2 (germline): SGHVS, FNYEAQ. DNA for the CDR3: TGTGCCAGCAGCCGTTCTCTAGCGGGGCGAGACAATGAGCAGTTCTTC. Its translation is CASSRSLAGRDNEQFF.

The sample holds many counts of this clonotype. This chain uses TRBV7-6 with TRBJ1-1; D remains ambiguous. V lost 1 base, J lost 5 bases, and 8 bases lay in between. This CDR3 has 13 amino acids. CDR1 SGHVS and CDR2 FNYEAQ come from the germline V gene. The CDR3 reads CASSLETLTEAFF. DNA of the CDR3: TGTGCCAGCAGCTTAGAAACCCTTACTGAAGCTTTCTTT.

The chain combines TRBV15 with TRBJ1-1; no firm D call. V lost 1 base, J lost 5 bases, and 11 bases lay in between. The CDR3 covers 14 residues. Germline V gene sequence: CDR1 LNHNV, CDR2 YYDKDF (reference sequence). CDR3 coding DNA: TGTGCCACCAGCAGAGCGGTTGGGGTTACTGAAGCTTTCTTT. This codes for CATSRAVGVTEAFF.

This clonotype was detected ten times or more. The genes are TRBV3-1 and TRBJ2-5; D is uncertain. Trimming took 6 bases from V and 5 from J, leaving 22 bases between them. CDR1 is LGHDT and CDR2 is YNNKEL in the germline V gene (reference sequence). CDR3 size: 16 residues. CDR3 bases: TGTGCCAGCAGTCCTACAGCGTACCGCGCTCTGGAGACCCAGTACTTC. This sequence encodes CASSPTAYRALETQYF.

V usage is TRBV4-1 and J usage is TRBJ2-7; 9 nucleotides match TRBD1. This CDR3 is 15 amino acids long. The germline V gene has CDR1 MGHRA and CDR2 YSYEKL. J lost 6 bases, V lost 1 base, and 7 bases had no gene match. DNA for the CDR3: TGCGCCAGCAGCCAAGCCGGGACAGGGAGCCCCGAGCAGTACTTC. It specifies CASSQAGTGSPEQYF.

The chain is built from TRBV6-5 and TRBJ2-3, with TRBD2 identical over 7 bases. The CDR3 has 13 residues. From germline, CDR1 is MNHEY and CDR2 SVGAGI. The V segment lost 2 bases and the J segment 8 bases; nucleotides outside the gene matches: 4. CDR3 protein: CASSYGGGGTQYF. CDR3 nucleotides: TGTGCCAGCAGTTACGGGGGGGGAGGTACGCAGTATTTT.

The V call is TRBV4-1, the J call TRBJ1-1; 8 bases are a match to TRBD1. Germline V gives CDR1 MGHRA, CDR2 YSYEKL. The ends lost 1 base at V and 4 bases at J; junction bases unmatched: 2. The CDR3 length is 14 residues. The CDR3 region has the DNA TGCGCCAGCAGCCAAGGGACAGGGCCCACTGAAGCTTTCTTT. It is translated as CASSQGTGPTEAFF.

The table lists this clonotype with a few counts. V is TRBV5-4 and J is TRBJ2-1; tentative D call: TRBD1 (5 bases). Germline V CDR1 and CDR2: SGHNT, YYREEE (reference sequence). The germline V and J ends were trimmed by 4 bases and 9 bases, with 8 bases remaining between them. The CDR3 spans 11 residues. DNA of the CDR3: TGTGCCAGCAGCACAGGTCTTGAGCAGTTCTTC. This gives the protein CASSTGLEQFF. The whole variable domain, remainder taken from reference TRBV5-4 and TRBJ2-1, is ETGVTQSPTHLIKTRGQQVTLRCSSQSGHNTVSWYQQALGQGPQFIFQYYREEENGRGNFPPRFSGLQFPNYSSELNVNALELDDSALYLCASSTGLEQFFGPGTRLTVL.

A few counts support this clonotype. V gene TRBV6-6 combines with J gene TRBJ2-7, with D possibly called TRBD1 or TRBD2 (5 bases each). Germline V gene sequence: CDR1 MNHNY, CDR2 SVGAGI (reference sequence). The CDR3 has 13 amino acids. Trimming shortened V by 8 bases and J by 0 bases, and 11 bases separated the two germline ends. CDR3 coding DNA: TGTGCCAGCGGGGGACCTTCCTCCTACGAGCAGTACGTC. Translated, it gives CASGGPSSYEQYV.

This clonotype was counted only a few times. The chain recombines TRBV4-1 with TRBJ2-7; 10 bases map to TRBD1. The germline gives CDR1 MGHRA, CDR2 YSYEKL. CDR3 length equals 14 residues. The V and J ends lost 4 bases and 7 bases, in that order; junction bases with no gene match: 7. The CDR3 is CASSPGTGEWEQYF. In DNA form, the CDR3 reads TGCGCCAGCAGCCCAGGGACAGGGGAATGGGAGCAGTACTTC.

There are a few counts of this clonotype. V gene TRBV9 combines with J gene TRBJ1-2; D is undetermined. Trimming shortened V by 0 bases and J by 2 bases, and 14 bases separated the two germline ends. Germline-derived CDR1 and CDR2 are SGDLS and YYNGEE. The CDR3 has 16 amino acids. The CDR3 DNA sequence: TGTGCCAGCAGCGTAGGCACGGGCAGAGAGAACTATGGCTACACCTTC. It codes for CASSVGTGRENYGYTF. Supplemented by reference TRBV9 and TRBJ1-2, the full variable domain reads DSGVTQTPKHLITATGQRVTLRCSPRSGDLSVYWYQQSLDQGLQFLIQYYNGEERAKGNILERFSAQQFPDLHSELNLSSLELGDSALYFCASSVGTGRENYGYTFGSGTRLTVV.